This entry concerns a single T cell receptor beta chain. Its specific antigen is unknown. Within one base of it there is no much larger clone, and no base qualities were kept. The CDR3 measures 11 amino acids from cysteine to phenylalanine. Only the CDR3 portion is preserved as DNA: 33 bases, with reading frame beginning at the first base. V and J lose 2 bases and 9 bases, and a span of 5 bases separates them. Reading the germline V gene gives CDR1 MNHNS and CDR2 SASEGT. This entry is derived from a study of CD8 T cells in Susac syndrome (dated by TCRdb to about 2019). About the full investigation: Of the Susac syndrome patients who were sequenced, more than five had clinically active disease and roughly eight were in clinical remission. At blood withdrawal, Susac syndrome patients were therapy-naive, treated with corticosteroids (with IVIg additionally given to some), or treated with IVIg alone. The study used repertoire sequencing to test whether antigen drove CD8+ T cell activation and differentiation in Susac syndrome. The full study reports these points: The number of individuals in the TCR sequencing and HLA analysis was acknowledged as relatively small. In patients with Susac syndrome, the CD4+ T cell repertoire showed no detectable clonal expansion.

RNA was extracted using the RNeasy kit, and roughly 0.45 to 1 microgram was reverse transcribed with random hexamers. The immunoSEQ multiplex PCR assay, covering 54 Vbeta and 13 Jbeta segments, was used to amplify TCR beta CDR3 regions. Bias from PCR amplification was corrected by using a synthetic template baseline for primer optimization and for computational correction. The study's own analysis went as follows. Only productive sequences were kept, with reads annotated to V, D and J genes according to IMGT and analyzed in immunoSEQ Analyzer. Clonality was computed as one minus Shannon entropy normalized by log2 of the number of productive unique sequences. For each patient and control, public and private clones were evaluated among the 100 most prevalent clones. Clones were defined as Susac-specific if absent from the healthy and MS cohorts, from around 1,000 published viral clones and from other ImmuneACCESS disease sequences. The public reads were reprocessed in TCRdb via fastp at Q25 and MiXCR, keeping in-frame beta chains. Duplicate CDR3 protein sequences are folded into a single record with the most common DNA and genes. TCRdb, not the authors, supplied the V and J calls. The sample table holds roughly 190,000 distinct CDR3 sequences, of which 75% to 95% were seen once. 0.085% to 0.1% of the sample comes from the top ten.

Peripheral blood CD8+ and CD4+ T cells from healthy donors, Susac syndrome patients and multiple sclerosis patients were profiled using high-throughput TCR beta sequencing. The Susac syndrome patients fulfilled recently defined diagnostic criteria for either definite or probable disease. Bulk CD8+ and CD4+ T cells were purified by magnetic negative isolation, while CD8+ TEMRA cells were enriched using FACS. Blood was drawn into EDTA tubes, processed within 24 hours, and PBMCs were isolated by density gradient centrifugation. PBMCs intended for TCR sequencing were frozen in liquid nitrogen and were later thawed in a 37 degrees C water bath. The sorted or isolated CD4+, CD8+ and CD8+ TEMRA cells had a purity of 90% or higher.

The sample consisted of CD4+ T cells from PBMCs. The source of this sequence is a human donor with Susac syndrome. The chain was built from TRBV6-1 and TRBJ1-5; the D gene cannot be resolved reliably. CDR3 region: CASSEQRPQHF. DNA sequence: TGTGCCAGCAGTGAACAACGGCCCCAGCATTTT.